The 5 T cell receptor beta chains below were found in one sample sequenced in a study of regulatory T cells in long-lasting Graves disease. With iRepertoire HTBI primers and Arm-PCR of CDR3 regions, TCR beta libraries were built. TCRdb reprocessed the multiplex PCR reads via MiXCR and lists one record per CDR3 protein. The repertoire holds about 400,000 distinct CDR3 sequences, with under 25% as singletons. Time point described: persistent/refractory GD, antithyroid drugs over 5 years with positive TRAb. PBMCs provided the RNA from which the TCR library was made. The material sequenced was peripheral blood mononuclear cells (PBMCs), taken when the disease was refractory, from a patient treated with antithyroid drugs. Receptor source: a female donor with Graves disease.

This clonotype came up many times. This chain connects TRBV2 to TRBJ2-7, with 9 nucleotides matching TRBD2. This CDR3 spans 16 amino acids. Trimming removed 1 base from V and 4 bases from J; junction bases left unmatched: 8. The germline gives CDR1 SNHLY, CDR2 FYNNEI. The CDR3 bases are TGTGCCAGCAGTGAAGAGATTAGCGGGGGAACATACGAGCAGTACTTC. This gives the protein CASSEEISGGTYEQYF.

The chain uses TRBV5-1 and TRBJ2-2, with D possibly being TRBD2 (5 bases). Trimming shortened V by 0 bases and J by 6 bases, and 15 bases separated the two germline ends. From germline, CDR1 is SGHRS and CDR2 YFSETQ. The CDR3 totals 16 residues. The CDR3 bases are TGCGCCAGCAGCTTGGCCTGGGGAGTCGGGTCCGGGGAGCTGTTTTTT. It is translated as CASSLAWGVGSGELFF.

This clonotype was seen a handful of times. The V call is TRBV5-1, the J call TRBJ2-7; 9 nucleotides align to TRBD2. Germline trimming cut 0 bases from V and 7 bases from J; bases unmatched to any gene: 5. This CDR3 is 14 amino acids long. Germline CDR1 reads SGHRS; CDR2 reads YFSETQ. As DNA, the CDR3 is TGCGCCAGCAGCTTGGGCGGGAGGGTAGGAGAGCAGTACTTC. Translation gives CASSLGGRVGEQYF.

There are many counts of this clonotype. V usage is TRBV28 and J usage is TRBJ2-4; 14 nucleotides align to TRBD2. The germline CDR1 and CDR2 sequences are MDHEN and SYDVKM. CDR3 size: 15 residues. Unmatched junction bases numbered 4, after V lost 3 bases and J lost 9 bases. CDR3 region: CASSFTTSGRGIQYF. As DNA, the CDR3 is TGTGCCAGCAGTTTCACGACTAGCGGGAGGGGCATTCAGTACTTC.

CDR3 loop: CASSLVAANTGELFF. The CDR3 region has the DNA TGTGCCAGCAGCTTAGTTGCGGCAAACACCGGGGAGCTGTTTTTT. The genes are TRBV7-2 and TRBJ2-2; D is undetermined. CDR1 is SGHTA, CDR2 FQGNSA, per germline. This CDR3 contains 15 residues. V lost 1 base to trimming and J lost 2 bases, with 8 bases between them. Full variable domain (rest looked up from reference TRBV7-2 and TRBJ2-2): GAGVSQSPSNKVTEKGKDVELRCDPISGHTALYWYRQSLGQGLEFLIYFQGNSAPDKSGLPSDRFSAERTGGSVSTLTIQRTQQEDSAVYLCASSLVAANTGELFFGEGSRLTVL.